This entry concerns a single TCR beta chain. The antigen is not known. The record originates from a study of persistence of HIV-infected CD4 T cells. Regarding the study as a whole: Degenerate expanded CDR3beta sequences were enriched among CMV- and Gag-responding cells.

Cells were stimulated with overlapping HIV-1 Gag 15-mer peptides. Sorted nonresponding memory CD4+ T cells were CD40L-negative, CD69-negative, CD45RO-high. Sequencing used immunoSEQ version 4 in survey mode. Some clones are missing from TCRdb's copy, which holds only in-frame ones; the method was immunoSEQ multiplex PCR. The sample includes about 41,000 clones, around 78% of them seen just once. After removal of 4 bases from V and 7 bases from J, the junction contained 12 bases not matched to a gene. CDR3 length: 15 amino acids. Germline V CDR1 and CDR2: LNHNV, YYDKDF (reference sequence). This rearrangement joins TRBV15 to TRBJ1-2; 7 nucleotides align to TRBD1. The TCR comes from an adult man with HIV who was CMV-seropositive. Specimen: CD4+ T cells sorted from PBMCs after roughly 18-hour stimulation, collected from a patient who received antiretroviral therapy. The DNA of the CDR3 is TGTGCCACCAGCATACGACAGGGCCCTCGGAGTGGCTACACCTTC. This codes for CATSIRQGPRSGYTF.